This T cell receptor beta chain stems from a study of T cells in localized non-small cell lung cancer. Study results and caveats: Heterogeneity within the tumor remains possible, as just one region underwent sequencing. Out of the top 100 tumor clones, a median roughly 50 were seen in adjacent lung. Higher T cell density in the blood was associated with longer overall survival, whereas higher adjacent-lung clonality associated with shorter survival. Exceeding tumor, uninvolved adjacent lung had the highest T cell clonality.

The data were produced by immunoSEQ multiplex PCR, yet TCRdb's version contains in-frame clones alone and is incomplete. Of over 70,000 clones listed, around 90% are singletons. Note on this clone: The antigen remains unidentified.

Germline assignment: CDR1 MNHNS and CDR2 SASEGT. This CDR3 region has 18 residues. Trimming left V 3 bases short and J 2 bases short, with 21 bases between. The receptor was isolated from a woman aged 35 to 70 with stage II squamous cell lung carcinoma. This chain links TRBV6-1 with TRBJ2-3; D might be TRBD2 (6 bases). The input for sequencing was PBMCs, taken before any cancer treatment. The CDR3 sequence is CASSDKGSRREFTDTQYF. DNA for the CDR3: TGTGCCAGCAGTGATAAGGGGAGCCGGAGGGAGTTCACAGATACGCAGTATTTT.